This TCR beta chain was sequenced during a study of metastatic and nonmetastatic thyroid tumors. Study context: Comparative analysis of repertoires was undertaken across blood and tumor or nodule tissue obtained from malignant and benign thyroid patients.

Under the authors' procedure: A classifier of distant metastasis in papillary thyroid cancer was built from CDR3 differences (across clinicopathological groups). TCRdb used MiXCR to call clones anew from the PCR reads. TCRdb, not the original authors, processed these V and J calls. The data show 50,000 to 65,000 clones, approximately 15% seen once. Not a single patient had been given any form of treatment at any point before undergoing thyroid surgery. Trimming pared 5 bases from V and 7 bases from J, leaving 14 bases between. This CDR3 is 12 amino acids long. The germline CDR1 and CDR2 sequences are DFQATT and SNEGSKA (reference sequence).

Sequencing was carried out using blood. This sequence joins TRBV20-1 and TRBJ1-2; unclear D gene. This clonotype was obtained from a female donor with papillary thyroid cancer or a benign thyroid nodule (not recorded which). Some clones in this sample may be carry-over from other donors' samples. The CDR3 spells CSAGPPGSGYTF. The CDR3 DNA sequence: TGCAGTGCTGGACCCCCTGGGAGTGGCTACACCTTC.